This entry lists 19 T cell receptor beta chains sequenced from one sample in a study of beta chain features in type 1 diabetes. Expressed TCRB transcripts were sequenced after all isolated RNA was converted to cDNA. TCRdb's table, derived via immunoSEQ multiplex PCR, lists solely in-frame clones and lacks some. The sample has about 300,000 clones, 7% to 9% seen once; the top ten hold under 1.3%. Source material: central memory CD4+ T cells from blood. These receptors came from a young woman in good health.

The chain recombines TRBV2 with TRBJ2-7, with D tentatively TRBD1 (5 bases). Germline assignment: CDR1 SNHLY and CDR2 FYNNEI. This CDR3 comprises 12 residues. V gave up 6 bases and J gave up 5 bases, with 11 bases separating them. CDR3 in DNA: TGTGCCAGCAGCCGGCAAGGGGACGAGCAGTACGTC. Translated, it gives CASSRQGDEQYV.

The rearrangement joins TRBV23-1 to TRBJ2-3, with D maybe TRBD1 (6 bases). TRBV23-1 is noted as an ORF with a role that remains uncertain. The CDR3 is made up of 14 amino acids. Trimming left V 6 bases short and J 1 base short, with 11 bases between. CDR3 bases: TGCGCCAGCAGACATGAGGGGGGCACAGATACGCAGTATTTT. It is translated as CASRHEGGTDTQYF.

Only a few counts were recorded for this clone. The junction does not match germline at one end; this may be a read error. This rearrangement joins TRBV18 to TRBJ2-3; tentative D call: TRBD2 (5 bases). This CDR3 is built from 13 residues. CDR1 and CDR2 from the germline V gene are KGHSH and LQKENI. The CDR3 sequence: CASYGVFTDTRYF. Here the CDR3 DNA reads TGTGCCAGCTACGGGGTATTCACAGATACGCGGTATTTT. Based on the CDR3 plus reference TRBV18 and TRBJ2-3, the full variable domain is NAGVMQNPRHLVRRRGQEARLRCSPMKGHSHVYWYRQLPEEGLKFMVYLQKENIIDESGMPKERFSAEFPKEGPSILRIQQVVRGDSAAYFCASYGVFTDTRYFGPGTRLTVL.

The sample holds many counts of this clone. The same CDR3 also results from other DNA sequences found in this sample. This sequence joins TRBV18 and TRBJ2-5; tentatively, D is TRBD1 (5 bases). CDR1 KGHSH and CDR2 LQKENI come from the germline V gene. The CDR3 extends over 14 amino acids. V lost 4 bases and J 2 bases, leaving 11 bases between the germline ends. The CDR3 coding sequence is TGTGCCAGCTCACGCGGACAATTACAAGAGACCCAGTACTTC. It codes for CASSRGQLQETQYF.

This clone was detected ten times or more. The sample has other DNA sequences that encode this CDR3 too. The chain has TRBV7-2 and TRBJ2-3, with a weak D call TRBD2 (6 bases). CDR3 length equals 14 residues. V was shortened by 7 bases and J by 5 bases, with 16 bases between the two germline ends. Germline V lookup: CDR1 SGHTA, CDR2 FQGNSA. CDR3 sequence (DNA): TGTGCCAGCACCCCCTCGGGGGTGAAAGATACGCAGTATTTT. Its protein is CASTPSGVKDTQYF.

In its sample, this clone was seen a few times. The chain recombines TRBV29-1 with TRBJ2-1, with 8 bases matching TRBD2. The CDR3 is 14 amino acids. The trim removed 1 base at V and 6 bases at J, leaving 5 bases unmatched. CDR1 SQVTM and CDR2 ANQGSEA come from the germline V gene. CDR3 bases: TGCAGCGTTGAAGGTTCGGGAGGGGCCAATGAGCAGTTCTTC. Translating gives CSVEGSGGANEQFF.

The chain carries TRBV6-6 and TRBJ1-1; D is unclear. Germline V lookup: CDR1 MNHNY, CDR2 SVGAGI (reference sequence). Trimming cost V 6 bases and J 1 base, with 9 bases left between them. This CDR3 has 13 amino acids. As DNA, the CDR3 is TGTGCCAGCAGCCAAGACACGAACACTGAAGCTTTCTTT. Amino acid sequence: CASSQDTNTEAFF.

This chain joins TRBV2 and TRBJ1-5; TRBD1 might be the D (6 bases). The germline V gene has CDR1 SNHLY and CDR2 FYNNEI. The CDR3 extends over 14 amino acids. Trimming removed 7 bases from V and 4 bases from J, with 14 bases in between. The CDR3 region has the DNA TGTGCCAGCAAGTCACAGGGACCTAATCAGCCCCAGCATTTT. This gives the protein CASKSQGPNQPQHF.

This clone was seen a few times. The gene calls are TRBV5-4 and TRBJ2-1, with D maybe TRBD2 (6 bases). Germline values: CDR1 SGHNT, CDR2 YYREEE (reference sequence). This CDR3 region has 15 residues. Between the trimmed V and J ends, which lost 0 bases and 7 bases, there was a span of 14 bases. The CDR3 reads CASSLGGGDLNEQFF. The CDR3 region has the DNA TGTGCCAGCAGCTTGGGGGGCGGGGATCTTAATGAGCAGTTCTTC.

This clone was observed a handful of times. As DNA, the CDR3 is TGCGCCAGCAGCTTGGCGACAGGGACAGGGGGAACTGAAGCTTTCTTT. Translated, it gives CASSLATGTGGTEAFF. The chain combines TRBV5-1 with TRBJ1-1, with 11 positions matching TRBD1. With 0 bases clipped from V and 5 bases from J, the junction kept 6 bases outside the gene matches. Per germline, CDR1 SGHRS and CDR2 YFSETQ. This CDR3 contains 16 residues.

The V and J genes are TRBV5-1 and TRBJ2-3, with 8 bases fitting TRBD2. V shed 2 bases, J shed 0 bases, and the junction held 8 bases outside the gene matches. Per germline, CDR1 SGHRS and CDR2 YFSETQ. CDR3 length equals 17 residues. The CDR3 nucleotides read TGCGCCAGCAGCTTTGGAGCGGGAGTTGGGAGCACAGATACGCAGTATTTT. Encoded protein: CASSFGAGVGSTDTQYF.

The chain is built from TRBV27 and TRBJ1-2; D gene uncertain. The V gene's germline CDR1 is MNHEY and CDR2 SMNVEV (reference sequence). V was shortened by 3 bases and J by 2 bases, with 13 bases between the two germline ends. This CDR3 has 15 residues. In nucleotides, the CDR3 is TGTGCCAGCAGTTTGAGTGGAAGGCGGAACTATGGCTACACCTTC. Translating gives CASSLSGRRNYGYTF.

The chain uses TRBV11-3 and TRBJ2-1; TRBD2 matches 8 bases. The germline gives CDR1 SGHNT, CDR2 YENEEA. Trimming took 5 bases from V and 5 from J; bases not matched to a gene: 11. The CDR3 is made up of 16 amino acids. CDR3 loop: CASSARLAKYNNEQFF. As DNA, the CDR3 is TGTGCCAGCAGCGCACGACTAGCGAAATATAACAATGAGCAGTTCTTC.

In this sample, this clone turned up a few times. The chain couples TRBV7-2 to TRBJ1-4; no firm D call. Per the germline V gene, CDR1 is SGHTA and CDR2 is FQGNSA. With 2 bases removed from V and 1 base from J, the gap between germline ends came to 8 bases. CDR3 size: 15 residues. In nucleotides, the CDR3 is TGTGCCAGCAGCTTATGGGCGGGAACTAATGAAAAACTGTTTTTT. Encoded protein: CASSLWAGTNEKLFF.

This clone was counted only a few times. The chain combines TRBV7-2 with TRBJ1-3, with D perhaps matching TRBD1 (6 bases). V was pared by 7 bases and J by 1 base, with 8 bases between. Germline assignment: CDR1 SGHTA and CDR2 FQGNSA. The CDR3 loop spans 13 amino acids. As DNA, the CDR3 is TGTGCCAGCACAGGGGCTTCTGGAAACACCATATATTTT. This codes for CASTGASGNTIYF. Together with reference TRBV7-2 and TRBJ1-3, the CDR3 gives the full variable domain: GAGVSQSPSNKVTEKGKDVELRCDPISGHTALYWYRQSLGQGLEFLIYFQGNSAPDKSGLPSDRFSAERTGGSVSTLTIQRTQQEDSAVYLCASTGASGNTIYFGEGSWLTVV.

This chain uses TRBV5-1 with TRBJ1-2; D not certain. V was trimmed by 4 bases and J by 3 bases, leaving 13 bases between them. CDR1 SGHRS and CDR2 YFSETQ come from the germline V gene. CDR3 size: 14 residues. The CDR3 region has the DNA TGCGCCAGCAGCCCATATGTGGACGACTATGGCTACACCTTC. Amino acids: CASSPYVDDYGYTF.

The sample holds a few counts of this clone. The V gene is TRBV4-3, the J gene TRBJ1-6, with 9 bases fitting TRBD1. With 2 bases clipped from V and 11 bases from J, the junction kept 4 bases outside the gene matches. The CDR3 is 14 amino acids. CDR1 and CDR2 from the germline V gene are LGHNA and YSLEER. The chain's CDR3 is CASSQTGGETPLHF. CDR3 sequence (DNA): TGCGCCAGCAGCCAAACAGGGGGCGAAACACCCCTCCACTTT.

J is TRBJ1-1 and V is TRBV2; D not certain. Between the trimmed V and J ends, which lost 4 bases and 6 bases, there was a span of 18 bases. The CDR3 is 15 residues long. Germline CDR1 is SNHLY and CDR2 is FYNNEI. As DNA, the CDR3 is TGTGCCAGCAGTGGACGGACTAGAGGGTTCGCTGAAGCTTTCTTT. Protein sequence: CASSGRTRGFAEAFF.

This clone was seen only a few times. This chain links TRBV6-1 with TRBJ1-5, with unresolved D. Germline CDR1 and CDR2: MNHNS and SASEGT. There are 13 residues in the CDR3. Trimming removed 3 bases at V and 10 bases at J, with 13 bases between. The CDR3 DNA reads as TGTGCCAGCAGTGACTTTTCGTACAACCCCCAGCATTTT. This codes for CASSDFSYNPQHF.